The source of this T cell receptor beta chain is a study of cytomegalovirus exposure and HLA in healthy donors. Study overall: The roughly 700 first-cohort repertoires shared a platform with the roughly 120 validation repertoires, as reported in a later analysis.

There are 19 residues in the CDR3. V shed 5 bases and J 0 bases; nucleotides not matched to a gene: 10. The germline gives CDR1 SGHRS, CDR2 YFSETQ. Comments on this clone: Its antigen is unknown.

TCRdb keeps only in-frame clones here, not all; method: immunoSEQ multiplex PCR. The sample contains roughly 130,000 clones, roughly 90% of which appear only once. Study-wide results and limits: For most TCR sequences rarity was the rule, although some public TCRs occurred in many donors.

Separate from the approximately 700-subject first cohort was the 120-subject validation cohort, to which the donors belonged. Sequencing was done on a sample of PBMCs. The chain links TRBV5-1 to TRBJ2-1, with TRBD2 matching 14 bases. The sequence was obtained from a young man in good health and CMV-seronegative. The CDR3 DNA is TGCGCCAGCAGGGCCGGGACTAGCGGGAGACTTAGCTCCTACAATGAGCAGTTCTTC. Its protein product is CASRAGTSGRLSSYNEQFF.